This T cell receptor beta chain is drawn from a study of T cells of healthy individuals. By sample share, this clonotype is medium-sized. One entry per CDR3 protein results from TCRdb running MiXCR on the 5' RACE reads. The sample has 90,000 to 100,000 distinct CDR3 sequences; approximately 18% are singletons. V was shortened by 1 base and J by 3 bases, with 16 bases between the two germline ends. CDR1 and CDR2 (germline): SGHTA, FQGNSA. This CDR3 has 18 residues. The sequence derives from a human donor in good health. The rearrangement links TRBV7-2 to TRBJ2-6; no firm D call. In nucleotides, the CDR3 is TGTGCCAGCAGCTTAGGGGAAGGTATTAGCTTTGGGGCCAACGTCCTGACTTTC. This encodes CASSLGEGISFGANVLTF.